This T cell receptor beta chain was identified during a study of shared clonotypes between healthy human individuals. To note about this clone: Its target is not known.

General study points: Rarefaction analysis demonstrated incomplete sorted-subset sequencing notwithstanding large depth.

TCRdb keeps only in-frame clones here, not all; method: immunoSEQ multiplex PCR. The repertoire includes under 2,000,000 clones, about 95% of them detected once, and roughly 1.2% sits in the top ten. The J segment lost 2 bases and the V segment lost 2 bases, leaving 8 bases of the junction unmatched. Germline CDR1 and CDR2: MNHNS and SASEGT. The CDR3 runs 17 residues. Naivety among CD8 cells was defined by CD45RO negativity and positive CCR7 selection, thereby excluding terminally differentiated effector memory CD45RA+ cells. What was sequenced was naive CD8+ T cells sorted from blood. This sequence joins TRBV6-1 and TRBJ1-5, with 8 bases fitting TRBD1. The receptor was derived from a man younger than 35 in good health. The CDR3 DNA reads TGTGCCAGCAGTGAAATTGCAGGGGGCGAGGGCAATCAGCCCCAGCATTTT. Translation: CASSEIAGGEGNQPQHF.